The clone carrying this T cell receptor beta chain was observed many times. Its antigen is not known. A single record per CDR3 protein comes from TCRdb applying MiXCR to the reads. Of 110,000 or so distinct CDR3 sequences in the sample, around 30% were seen once. This sample is part of a study of T cell repertoires in cytomegalovirus infection. Study overall: It was recently identified HLA-C-restricted and well-studied HLA-B-restricted CMV epitopes that the study used. The public TCR beta signatures pointed to both CMV infection and matching HLA type.

The CDR3 spans 15 residues. The germline V gene has CDR1 MNHEY and CDR2 SVGAGI. The V and J ends lost 2 bases and 1 base respectively, with 12 bases between them. Study-wide points: Dominant in the ex vivo response were TCR beta clonotypes restricted by HLA-C and specific for CMV.

The chain has TRBV6-5 and TRBJ2-7; a possible D gene is TRBD1 (6 bases). Sequences were derived from CD8+ T cells from cultured PBMCs, sampled from culture after CMV antigen stimulation. This receptor was identified in a human donor in good health (CMV status not recorded). Some clones in this sample may be carry-over from other donors' samples. The CDR3 DNA follows: TGTGCCAGCAGTTACACCAGGACAGTTTCCTACGAGCAGTACTTC. It encodes CASSYTRTVSYEQYF.